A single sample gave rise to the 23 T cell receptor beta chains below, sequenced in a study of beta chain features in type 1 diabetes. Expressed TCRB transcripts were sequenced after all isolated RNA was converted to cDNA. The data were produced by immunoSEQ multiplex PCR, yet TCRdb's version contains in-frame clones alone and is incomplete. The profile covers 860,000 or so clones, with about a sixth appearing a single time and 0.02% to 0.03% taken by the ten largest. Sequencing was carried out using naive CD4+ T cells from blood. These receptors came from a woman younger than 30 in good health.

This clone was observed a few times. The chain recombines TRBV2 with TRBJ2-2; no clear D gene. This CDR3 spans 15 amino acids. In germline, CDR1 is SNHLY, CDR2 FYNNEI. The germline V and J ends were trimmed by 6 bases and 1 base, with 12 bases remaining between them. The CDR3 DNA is TGTGCCAGCAGCGCAGAAGGAGTGAACACCGGGGAGCTGTTTTTT. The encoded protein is CASSAEGVNTGELFF. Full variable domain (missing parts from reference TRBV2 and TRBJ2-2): EPEVTQTPSHQVTQMGQEVILRCVPISNHLYFYWYRQILGQKVEFLVSFYNNEISEKSEIFDDQFSVERPDGSNFTLKIRSTKLEDSAMYFCASSAEGVNTGELFFGEGSRLTVL.

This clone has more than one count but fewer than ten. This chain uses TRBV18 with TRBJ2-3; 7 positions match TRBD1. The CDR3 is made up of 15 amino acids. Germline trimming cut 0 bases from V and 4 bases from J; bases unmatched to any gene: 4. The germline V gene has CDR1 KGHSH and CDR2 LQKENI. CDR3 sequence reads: CASSPPGTVSDTQYF. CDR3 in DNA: TGTGCCAGCTCACCACCCGGGACAGTATCAGATACGCAGTATTTT.

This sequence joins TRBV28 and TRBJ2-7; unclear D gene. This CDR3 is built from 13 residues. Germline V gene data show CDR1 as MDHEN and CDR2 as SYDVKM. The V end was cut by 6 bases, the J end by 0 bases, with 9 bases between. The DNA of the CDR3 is TGTGCCAGCAGATTCCGAAGCTCCTACGAGCAGTACTTC. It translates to CASRFRSSYEQYF.

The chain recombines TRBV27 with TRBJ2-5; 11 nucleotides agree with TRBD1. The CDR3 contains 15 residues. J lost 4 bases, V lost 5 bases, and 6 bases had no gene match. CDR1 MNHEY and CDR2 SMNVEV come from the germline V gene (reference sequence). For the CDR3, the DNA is TGTGCCAGCAGTAGAGGGACAGGGGGTTTAGAGACCCAGTACTTC. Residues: CASSRGTGGLETQYF.

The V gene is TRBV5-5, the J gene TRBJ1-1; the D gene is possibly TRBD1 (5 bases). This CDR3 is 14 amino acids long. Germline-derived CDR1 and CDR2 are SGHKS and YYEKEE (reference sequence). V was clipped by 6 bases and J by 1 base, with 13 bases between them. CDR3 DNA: TGTGCCAGCACGCCGGGGCGGGGGAACACTGAAGCTTTCTTT. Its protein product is CASTPGRGNTEAFF. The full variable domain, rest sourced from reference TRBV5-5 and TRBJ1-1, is DAGVTQSPTHLIKTRGQQVTLRCSPISGHKSVSWYQQVLGQGPQFIFQYYEKEERGRGNFPDRFSARQFPNYSSELNVNALLLGDSALYLCASTPGRGNTEAFFGQGTRLTVV.

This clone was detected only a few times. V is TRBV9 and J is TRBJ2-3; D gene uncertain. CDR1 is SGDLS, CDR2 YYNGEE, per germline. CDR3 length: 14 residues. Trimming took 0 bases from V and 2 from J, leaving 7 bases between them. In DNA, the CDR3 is TGTGCCAGCAGCGTAGCTACGATCACAGATACGCAGTATTTT. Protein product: CASSVATITDTQYF.

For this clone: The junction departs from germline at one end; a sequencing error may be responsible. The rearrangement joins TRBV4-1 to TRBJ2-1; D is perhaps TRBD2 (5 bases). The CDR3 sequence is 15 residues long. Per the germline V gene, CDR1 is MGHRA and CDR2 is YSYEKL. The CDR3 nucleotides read TGCGCCAGCGGCCAAGCCAGGACTCGGAACAATGAGCAGTTCTTC. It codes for CASGQARTRNNEQFF.

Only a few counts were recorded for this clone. This CDR3 is CASSPGWGLGDTQYF. In DNA, the CDR3 is TGTGCCAGCAGTCCCGGCTGGGGGTTGGGGGATACGCAGTATTTT. The chain couples TRBV6-5 to TRBJ2-3; either TRBD1 or TRBD2 may supply D (5 bases each). Germline CDR1 MNHEY, CDR2 SVGAGI. The CDR3 extends over 15 amino acids. V lost 5 bases and J lost 6, with 18 bases in between.

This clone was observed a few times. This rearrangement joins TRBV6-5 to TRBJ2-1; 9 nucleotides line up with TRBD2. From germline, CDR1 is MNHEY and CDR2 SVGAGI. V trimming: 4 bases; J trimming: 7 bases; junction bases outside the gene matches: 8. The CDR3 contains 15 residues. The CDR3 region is CASSSTSGWINEQFF. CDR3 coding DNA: TGTGCCAGCAGTTCGACTAGCGGATGGATAAATGAGCAGTTCTTC.

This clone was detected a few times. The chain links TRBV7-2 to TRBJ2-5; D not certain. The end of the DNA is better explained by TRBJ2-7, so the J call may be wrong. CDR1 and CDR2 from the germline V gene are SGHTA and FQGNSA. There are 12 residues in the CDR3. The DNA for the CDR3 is TGTGCCAGCAGCTTACTTGGTCGCGAGCAGTACTTC. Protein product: CASSLLGREQYF.

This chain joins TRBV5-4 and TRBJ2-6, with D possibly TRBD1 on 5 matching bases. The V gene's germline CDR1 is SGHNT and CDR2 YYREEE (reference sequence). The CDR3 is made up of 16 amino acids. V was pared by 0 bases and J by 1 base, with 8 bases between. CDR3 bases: TGTGCCAGCAGCTTGGCGGCAGGGTCTGGGGCCAACGTCCTGACTTTC. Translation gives CASSLAAGSGANVLTF.

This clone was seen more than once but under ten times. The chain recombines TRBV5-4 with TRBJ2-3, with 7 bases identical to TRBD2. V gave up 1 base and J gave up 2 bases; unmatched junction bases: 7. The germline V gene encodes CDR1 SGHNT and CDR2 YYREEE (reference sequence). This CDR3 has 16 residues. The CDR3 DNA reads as TGTGCCAGCAGCTTGCTTGGCGGGAGCAACACAGATACGCAGTATTTT. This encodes CASSLLGGSNTDTQYF. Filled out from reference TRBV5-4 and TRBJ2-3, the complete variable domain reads ETGVTQSPTHLIKTRGQQVTLRCSSQSGHNTVSWYQQALGQGPQFIFQYYREEENGRGNFPPRFSGLQFPNYSSELNVNALELDDSALYLCASSLLGGSNTDTQYFGPGTRLTVL.

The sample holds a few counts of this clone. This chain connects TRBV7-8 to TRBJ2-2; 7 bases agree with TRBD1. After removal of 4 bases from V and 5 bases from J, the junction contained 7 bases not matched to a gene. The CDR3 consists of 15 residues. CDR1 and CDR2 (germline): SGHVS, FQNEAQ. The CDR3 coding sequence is TGTGCCAGCAGCTCCCGGGACAGTGGGACCGGGGAGCTGTTTTTT. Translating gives CASSSRDSGTGELFF.

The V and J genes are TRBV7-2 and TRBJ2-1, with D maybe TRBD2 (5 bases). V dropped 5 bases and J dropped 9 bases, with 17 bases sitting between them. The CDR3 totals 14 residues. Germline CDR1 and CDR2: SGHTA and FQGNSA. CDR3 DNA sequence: TGTGCCAGCAGCCAAGATGGAGAGGGCACTGAGCAGTTCTTC. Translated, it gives CASSQDGEGTEQFF.

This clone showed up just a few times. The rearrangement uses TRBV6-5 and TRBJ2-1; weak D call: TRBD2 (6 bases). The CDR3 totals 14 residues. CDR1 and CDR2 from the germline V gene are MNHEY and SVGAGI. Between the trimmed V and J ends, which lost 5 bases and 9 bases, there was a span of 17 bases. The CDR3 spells CASSGGRPGSEQFF. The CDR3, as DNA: TGTGCCAGCAGTGGAGGGCGACCGGGCAGTGAGCAGTTCTTC.

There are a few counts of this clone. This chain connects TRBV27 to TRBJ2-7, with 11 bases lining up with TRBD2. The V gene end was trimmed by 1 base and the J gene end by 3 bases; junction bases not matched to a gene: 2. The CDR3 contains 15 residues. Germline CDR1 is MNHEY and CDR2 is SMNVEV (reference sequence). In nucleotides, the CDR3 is TGTGCCAGCAGTTTATTAGGGACTAGCGGCTACGAGCAGTACTTC. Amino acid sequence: CASSLLGTSGYEQYF.

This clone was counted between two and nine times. CDR3 in DNA: TGTGCCAGCAGCTTTAGTTGGGGCGGGGGTTCACCCCTCCACTTT. Protein sequence: CASSFSWGGGSPLHF. The chain is built from TRBV7-2 and TRBJ1-6; TRBD1 might be the D (5 bases). This CDR3 has 15 amino acids. The V gene's germline CDR1 is SGHTA and CDR2 FQGNSA. Trimming removed 3 bases from V and 9 bases from J, with 15 bases in between. Combining the CDR3 with reference TRBV7-2 and TRBJ1-6 gives the whole variable domain GAGVSQSPSNKVTEKGKDVELRCDPISGHTALYWYRQSLGQGLEFLIYFQGNSAPDKSGLPSDRFSAERTGGSVSTLTIQRTQQEDSAVYLCASSFSWGGGSPLHFGNGTRLTVT.

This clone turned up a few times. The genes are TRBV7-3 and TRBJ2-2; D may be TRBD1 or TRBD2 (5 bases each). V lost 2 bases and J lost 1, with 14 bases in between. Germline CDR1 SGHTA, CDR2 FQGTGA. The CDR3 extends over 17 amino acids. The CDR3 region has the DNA TGTGCCAGCAGCTTAGAGGGGTTGCATTTGAACACCGGGGAGCTGTTTTTT. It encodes CASSLEGLHLNTGELFF.

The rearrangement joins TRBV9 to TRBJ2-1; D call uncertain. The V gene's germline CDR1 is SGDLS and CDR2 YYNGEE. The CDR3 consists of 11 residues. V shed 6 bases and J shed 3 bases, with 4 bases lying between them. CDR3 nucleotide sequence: TGTGCCAGCACGTTCTACAATGAGCAGTTCTTC. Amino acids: CASTFYNEQFF.

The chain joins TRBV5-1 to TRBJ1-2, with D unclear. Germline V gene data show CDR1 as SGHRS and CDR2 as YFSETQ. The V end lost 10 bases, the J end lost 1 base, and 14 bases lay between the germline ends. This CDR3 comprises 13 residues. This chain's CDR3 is CAPREIYNYGYTF. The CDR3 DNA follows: TGCGCCCCCCGGGAGATTTATAACTATGGCTACACCTTC.

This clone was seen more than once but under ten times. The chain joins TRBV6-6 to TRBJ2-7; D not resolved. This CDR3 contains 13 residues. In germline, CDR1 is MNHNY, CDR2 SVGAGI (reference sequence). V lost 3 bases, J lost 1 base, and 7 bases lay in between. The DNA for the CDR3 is TGTGCCAGCAGTTATTACCAATCCTACGAGCAGTACTTC. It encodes CASSYYQSYEQYF.

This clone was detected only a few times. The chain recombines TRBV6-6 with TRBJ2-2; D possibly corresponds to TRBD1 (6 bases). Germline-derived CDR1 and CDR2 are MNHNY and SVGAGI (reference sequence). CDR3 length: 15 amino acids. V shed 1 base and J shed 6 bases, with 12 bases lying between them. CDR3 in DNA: TGTGCCAGCAGTTACTTGGGGGCGACTCCCGGGGAGCTGTTTTTT. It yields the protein CASSYLGATPGELFF.

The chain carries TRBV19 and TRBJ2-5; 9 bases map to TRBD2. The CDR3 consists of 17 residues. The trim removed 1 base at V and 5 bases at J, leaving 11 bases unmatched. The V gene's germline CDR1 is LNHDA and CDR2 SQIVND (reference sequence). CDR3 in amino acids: CASSIVLGAGGLETQYF. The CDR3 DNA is TGTGCCAGTAGTATAGTGCTTGGAGCGGGAGGATTGGAGACCCAGTACTTC.